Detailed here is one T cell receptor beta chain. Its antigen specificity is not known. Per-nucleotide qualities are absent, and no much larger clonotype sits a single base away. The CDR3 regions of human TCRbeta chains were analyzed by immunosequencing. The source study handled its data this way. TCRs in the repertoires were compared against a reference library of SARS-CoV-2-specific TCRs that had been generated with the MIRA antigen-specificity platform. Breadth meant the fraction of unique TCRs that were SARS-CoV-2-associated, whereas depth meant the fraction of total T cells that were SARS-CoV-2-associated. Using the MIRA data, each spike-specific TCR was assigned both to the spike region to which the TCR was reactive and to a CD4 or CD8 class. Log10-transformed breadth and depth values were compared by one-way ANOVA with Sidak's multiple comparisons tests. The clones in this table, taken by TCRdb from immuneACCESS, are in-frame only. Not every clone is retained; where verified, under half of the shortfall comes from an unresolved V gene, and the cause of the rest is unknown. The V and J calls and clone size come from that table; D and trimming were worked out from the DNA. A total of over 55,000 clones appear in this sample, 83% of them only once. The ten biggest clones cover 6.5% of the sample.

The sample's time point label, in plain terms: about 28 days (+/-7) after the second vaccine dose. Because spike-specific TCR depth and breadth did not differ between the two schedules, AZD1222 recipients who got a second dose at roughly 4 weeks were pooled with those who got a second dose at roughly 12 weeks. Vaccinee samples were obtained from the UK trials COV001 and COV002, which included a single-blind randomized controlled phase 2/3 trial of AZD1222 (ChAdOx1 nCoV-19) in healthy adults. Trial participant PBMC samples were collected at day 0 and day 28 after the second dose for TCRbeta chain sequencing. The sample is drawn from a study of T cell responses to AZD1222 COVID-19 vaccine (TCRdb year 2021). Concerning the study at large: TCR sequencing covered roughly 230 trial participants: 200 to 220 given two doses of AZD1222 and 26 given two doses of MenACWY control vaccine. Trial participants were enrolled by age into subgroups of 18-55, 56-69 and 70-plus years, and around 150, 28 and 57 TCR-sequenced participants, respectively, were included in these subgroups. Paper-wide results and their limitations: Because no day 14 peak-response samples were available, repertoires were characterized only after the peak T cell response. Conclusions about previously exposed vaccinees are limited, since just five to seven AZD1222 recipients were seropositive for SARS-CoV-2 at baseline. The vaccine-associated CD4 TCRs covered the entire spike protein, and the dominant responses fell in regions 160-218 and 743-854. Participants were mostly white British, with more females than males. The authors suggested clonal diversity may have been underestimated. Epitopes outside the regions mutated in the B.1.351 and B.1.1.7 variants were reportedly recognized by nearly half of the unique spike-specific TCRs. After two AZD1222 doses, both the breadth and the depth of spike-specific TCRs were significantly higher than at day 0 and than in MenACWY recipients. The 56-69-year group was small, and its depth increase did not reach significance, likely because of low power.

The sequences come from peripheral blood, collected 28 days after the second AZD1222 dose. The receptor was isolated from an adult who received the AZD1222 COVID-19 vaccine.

In nucleotides, the sequence is TGTGCCTGGGGGGTCCGGGATCAGCCCCAGCATTTT. The translation is CAWGVRDQPQHF. The chain couples TRBV30 to TRBJ1-5; no confident D gene assignment can be made. The CDR3 covers 12 residues, taking in both the cysteine and the phenylalanine. Kept here is only the CDR3 DNA, which spans 36 bases and is read in frame from base 1. Sequences GTSNPN (CDR1) and SVGIG (CDR2) are obtained from the germline V gene (reference sequence). V lost 5 bases and J lost 5 bases; the stretch between them is 10 bases long.